This is a list of T cell receptor beta chains from one sample in a study of blood T cell repertoires in COVID-19. TCRdb keeps only in-frame clones here, not all; method: immunoSEQ multiplex PCR. The sample carries about 260,000 clones, 86% recorded once. Sequencing was done on a sample of peripheral blood. These receptor sequences come from a young man with active or convalescent COVID-19. Both conserved end residues are part of each CDR3. The D gene is left open where the match is weak. Expanded clones are given a class, and other clones once, few, many or no size at all.

v_gene,d_gene,abundance,j_gene,CDR3nt,CDR3aa
TRBV6-1,.,many,TRBJ2-7,TGTGCCAGCAGTGAAGCGGACAGCTCCTACGAGCAGTACTTC,CASSEADSSYEQYF
TRBV6-5,.,once,TRBJ1-2,TGTGCCAGCAGTTCCCCCCCTTCGAGCGGCTACACCTTC,CASSSPPSSGYTF
TRBV3-1/TRBV3-2,TRBD1,.,TRBJ1-1,TGTGCCAGCAGCCAGCAGGAGGGACAGGAAGCTTTCTTT,CASSQQEGQEAFF
TRBV15,TRBD1,.,TRBJ2-7,TGTGCCACCAGCAGAGAAGGGGGACAGGGGGCCTACGAGCAGTACTTC,CATSREGGQGAYEQYF
TRBV7-9,.,.,TRBJ2-1,TGTGCCAGCAGCTTAGGTGGCTATGAGCAGTTCTTC,CASSLGGYEQFF
TRBV19,.,.,TRBJ1-2,TGTGCCAGTAGTGGGGGCAGAAGCTATGGCTACACCTTC,CASSGGRSYGYTF
TRBV7-9,TRBD2,.,TRBJ2-2,TGTGCCATCATGCGGGCTAGCGGAGGACCTACCGGGGAGCTGTTTTTT,CAIMRASGGPTGELFF
TRBV7-2,TRBD1,.,TRBJ1-2,TGTGCCAGCAGTTATACCGGGACAGGGTATGGCTACACCTTC,CASSYTGTGYGYTF
TRBV27,.,.,TRBJ2-2,TGTGCCAGCAGTTTGGTAGTGTGGGGGGAGCTGTTTTTT,CASSLVVWGELFF
TRBV25-1,.,.,TRBJ2-7,TGTGCCAGCAGTGATCAGGCAGGAGGTCTCCTTTACGAGCAGTACTTC,CASSDQAGGLLYEQYF
TRBV2,.,.,TRBJ1-1,TGTGCCAGCAGTGTCACAGGTCACGACACTGAAGCTTTCTTT,CASSVTGHDTEAFF
TRBV28,TRBD1,.,TRBJ1-2,TGTGCCAGCAGGGCCGGGACAGGTTTCTATGGCTACACCTTC,CASRAGTGFYGYTF
TRBV4-3,.,.,TRBJ1-2,TGCGCCAGCAGCCAAGAACGTCGTAGAGTTTATGGCTACACCTTC,CASSQERRRVYGYTF
TRBV16,.,.,TRBJ2-7,TGTGCCAGCAGCCGGACTGAGAATTCCTACGAGCAGTACTTC,CASSRTENSYEQYF
TRBV20-1,.,once,TRBJ2-7,TGCAGTGCTAGTCGTTTTAACGGTTACGACTACGAGCAGTACTTC,CSASRFNGYDYEQYF
TRBV3-1/TRBV3-2,.,.,TRBJ1-6,TGTGCCAGCAGCCCAGCCGGAGCCCAGGGTAATTCACCCCTCCACTTT,CASSPAGAQGNSPLHF
TRBV6-5,.,.,TRBJ1-5,TGTGCCAGCAGTTACTCCGGACAGCCTAATCAGCCCCAGCATTTT,CASSYSGQPNQPQHF
TRBV5-1,.,.,TRBJ2-1,TGCGCCAGCAGCTTGGGCGTAGCGGCCTACAATGAGCAGTTCTTC,CASSLGVAAYNEQFF
TRBV10-2,.,few,TRBJ2-7,TGCGCCACCAGCCAAAACGGGGGCTACGAGCAGTACTTC,CATSQNGGYEQYF
TRBV28,TRBD1,.,TRBJ2-2,TGTGCCAGCAGTTTGGCGGGACAGGGGACCGGGGAGCTGTTTTTT,CASSLAGQGTGELFF
TRBV24-1,.,.,TRBJ2-3,TGTGCCACCGGAGAGACAGATACGCAGTATTTT,CATGETDTQYF
TRBV6-5,.,.,TRBJ1-1,TGTGCCAGCAGTTACTCGAACGGGGGAAACACTGAAGCTTTCTTT,CASSYSNGGNTEAFF
TRBV7-9,.,.,TRBJ2-7,TGTGCCAGCAGCTTACGGGACTCCTTTCGCGAGCAGTACTTC,CASSLRDSFREQYF
TRBV5-3,.,.,TRBJ1-1,TGTGCCAGAAGCTTCCGTGAGGTGAACACTGAAGCTTTCTTT,CARSFREVNTEAFF
TRBV4-1,TRBD1,.,TRBJ2-3,TGCGCCAGCAGCCAAGATCACAGGGGGCGCCCCACAGATACGCAGTATTTT,CASSQDHRGRPTDTQYF
TRBV5-1,.,.,TRBJ1-3,TGCGCCAGCAGCTTCTCTTCGGGAAACACCATATATTTT,CASSFSSGNTIYF
TRBV19,.,.,TRBJ1-5,TGTGCCAGTAAGGGGCAGGCGGGCAATCAGCCCCAGCATTTT,CASKGQAGNQPQHF
TRBV5-1,TRBD1,.,TRBJ2-7,TGCGCCAGCAGCTTGGGGGACAGAGTCTACGAGCAGTACTTC,CASSLGDRVYEQYF